The sequence of this T cell receptor (beta chain) was determined in a study of cytomegalovirus exposure and HLA in healthy donors. Use of 60 Vbeta and 13 Jbeta primers characterized the PCR. The protocol was immunoSEQ multiplex PCR, while the TCRdb copy is restricted to in-frame clones and leaves out a portion. The sample holds fewer than 200,000 clones, approximately 70% seen once. This CDR3 region has 14 residues. CDR1 is SGHRS, CDR2 YFSETQ, per germline. Study-wide results and caveats: Accurate HLA-A and HLA-B prediction from TCR beta sequences was reported for most subjects. For presence/absence analyses, sequencing depth was assumed to be roughly uniform across donors. Later analysis identified a missense DCLRE1C variant that was linked to TCR beta V- and J-gene trimming. CMV antigen specificity was confirmed in vitro for three CMV-associated chains.

This clone turned up a few times. The antigen is undetermined. Sequenced: PBMCs. The V and J genes are TRBV5-1 and TRBJ2-5; D might be TRBD1 (5 bases). The J call is doubtful: the DNA matches TRBJ2-7 better. The sequence was obtained from a man aged 35-49 years in good health and CMV-seropositive. CDR3 nucleotide sequence: TGCGCCAGCAGCTTGAGAACAGGTCCGGACGAGCAGTACTTC. Translating gives CASSLRTGPDEQYF.